Following are 13 T cell receptor beta chains from one sample sequenced in a study of cytomegalovirus exposure and HLA in healthy donors. The primer mix had 60 Vbeta and 13 Jbeta primers. This table comes from immunoSEQ multiplex PCR, and its TCRdb copy is limited to in-frame clones, with some not included. This sample has more than 150,000 clones; 75% to 80% occur once, and the top ten carry around 6%. Specimen: PBMCs. The receptors shown here come from a woman in her twenties or thirties in good health and CMV-seropositive.

In the case of this clone: Its ends do not fully match the called genes, so a read error is possible. The chain employs TRBV7-9 and TRBJ2-2; TRBD2 matches at 10 bases. The CDR3 sequence is 15 residues long. Germline CDR1 is SEHNR and CDR2 is FQNEAQ (reference sequence). The CDR3 region is CSSSSRTSGTGELFF. The CDR3 DNA sequence: TGTTCCAGCAGCTCCCGGACTAGCGGCACCGGGGAGCTGTTTTTT.

About this clone itself: This sample also contains other DNA sequences that code for the same CDR3. The chain is built from TRBV7-9 and TRBJ2-7; unclear D gene. V was shortened by 0 bases and J by 1 base, with 7 bases between the two germline ends. CDR3 size: 14 residues. Germline lookup yields CDR1 SEHNR and CDR2 FQNEAQ (reference sequence). The CDR3 region is CASSLAWRSYEQYF. The CDR3 DNA is TGTGCCAGCAGCTTAGCGTGGCGGTCCTACGAGCAGTACTTC.

This chain links TRBV7-8 with TRBJ2-5; 7 nucleotides align to TRBD2. The CDR3 is made up of 14 amino acids. Germline assignment: CDR1 SGHVS and CDR2 FQNEAQ. Trimming took 1 base from V and 10 from J; bases not matched to a gene: 9. The CDR3 region has the DNA TGTGCCAGCAGCTTAGGCTTCGGGGAGGGTGGCCAGTACTTC. Translating gives CASSLGFGEGGQYF.

V gene TRBV7-2 combines with J gene TRBJ1-2; the D is unclear. Trimming shortened V by 4 bases and J by 7 bases, and 22 bases separated the two germline ends. The CDR3 totals 16 residues. Looked up from germline, CDR1 is SGHTA and CDR2 is FQGNSA. The CDR3: CASSSHPPRKRFGYTF. As DNA, the CDR3 is TGTGCCAGCAGCTCTCATCCTCCAAGGAAGAGGTTTGGCTACACCTTC.

This chain connects TRBV5-1 to TRBJ2-7; 8 bases align to TRBD2. Losses at the gene ends were 0 bases for V and 2 bases for J; bases not matched to a gene: 4. This CDR3 is 15 amino acids long. Per the germline V gene, CDR1 is SGHRS and CDR2 is YFSETQ. The CDR3, as DNA: TGCGCCAGCAGCTTGGTTGGCGGGGGGACCTACGAGCAGTACTTC. The encoded protein is CASSLVGGGTYEQYF. Using reference TRBV5-1 and TRBJ2-7 for the parts outside the CDR3, the full variable domain is KAGVTQTPRYLIKTRGQQVTLSCSPISGHRSVSWYQQTPGQGLQFLFEYFSETQRNKGNFPGRFSGRQFSNSRSEMNVSTLELGDSALYLCASSLVGGGTYEQYFGPGTRLTVT.

The chain joins TRBV2 to TRBJ1-1; D possibly corresponds to TRBD1 (6 bases). V lost 8 bases, J lost 2 bases, and 18 bases lay in between. There are 15 residues in the CDR3. Germline CDR1 reads SNHLY; CDR2 reads FYNNEI. The CDR3 sequence is CASWGLRDLNTEAFF. The DNA of the CDR3 is TGTGCCAGCTGGGGGCTGCGAGACCTAAACACTGAAGCTTTCTTT.

The chain employs TRBV2 and TRBJ2-7; tentative D call: TRBD2 (5 bases). V gave up 5 bases and J gave up 4 bases, with 12 bases separating them. The CDR3 is 13 amino acids. Germline-derived CDR1 and CDR2 are SNHLY and FYNNEI. Here the CDR3 reads CASSPPRVYEQYF. Written as DNA, the CDR3 is TGTGCCAGCAGTCCCCCGCGGGTATACGAGCAGTACTTC.

This sequence joins TRBV13 and TRBJ2-3; D not resolved. Germline V lookup: CDR1 PRHDT, CDR2 FYEKMQ (reference sequence). This CDR3 contains 16 residues. Trimming cost V 0 bases and J 0 bases, with 10 bases left between them. CDR3: CASSLGLKQSTDTQYF. CDR3 nucleotides: TGTGCCAGCAGCTTAGGCCTGAAGCAAAGCACAGATACGCAGTATTTT.

The V call is TRBV13, the J call TRBJ2-5; no clear D. CDR1 is PRHDT and CDR2 is FYEKMQ in the germline V gene (reference sequence). CDR3 length equals 12 residues. The germline V and J ends were trimmed by 2 bases and 5 bases, with 6 bases remaining between them. The CDR3, as DNA: TGTGCCAGCAGCTTAAGAGGCGAGACCCAGTACTTC. Protein: CASSLRGETQYF.

The rearrangement uses TRBV27 and TRBJ1-2; no firm D call. The CDR3 runs to 15 residues. Germline CDR1 is MNHEY and CDR2 is SMNVEV (reference sequence). The V end was cut by 5 bases, the J end by 0 bases, with 13 bases between. The CDR3 region is CASSLVPPSNYGYTF. The CDR3 region has the DNA TGTGCCAGCAGTCTAGTACCCCCCTCTAACTATGGCTACACCTTC.

The CDR3 sequence is CASSLGDIRSSYEQYF. DNA of the CDR3: TGTGCCAGCAGCTTGGGGGACATAAGAAGCTCCTACGAGCAGTACTTC. The rearrangement links TRBV11-1 to TRBJ2-7, with a possible D match to TRBD1 (6 bases). Germline loops: CDR1 SGHAT, CDR2 FQDESV (reference sequence). Trimming took 3 bases from V and 0 from J, leaving 15 bases between them. The length of the CDR3 is 16 residues.

This sequence joins TRBV28 and TRBJ2-3, with 7 nucleotides matching TRBD1. CDR1 and CDR2 (germline): MDHEN, SYDVKM. The CDR3 length is 16 residues. V lost 6 bases, J lost 6 bases, and 15 bases stayed unmatched. The CDR3 nucleotides are TGTGCCAGCAGAATTACCCGGGACAGACGTGGGGATACGCAGTATTTT. Translating gives CASRITRDRRGDTQYF.

The chain carries TRBV15 and TRBJ2-7; 9 nucleotides align to TRBD1. Looked up from germline, CDR1 is LNHNV and CDR2 is YYDKDF (reference sequence). The CDR3 sequence is 15 residues long. V gave up 3 bases and J gave up 3 bases; unmatched junction bases: 6. This chain's CDR3 is CATSRHGTGSYEQYF. CDR3 nucleotides: TGTGCCACCAGCAGGCACGGGACAGGGAGCTACGAGCAGTACTTC.